The next 25 T cell receptor beta chains were all read from a single sample in a study of blood T cell repertoires in COVID-19. This table comes from immunoSEQ multiplex PCR, and its TCRdb copy is limited to in-frame clones, with some not included. The sample records 150,000 to 200,000 clones, about 86% being singletons. Sample: peripheral blood. The origin of the receptors is a man over 45 with active or convalescent COVID-19.

In this sample, this clone turned up a few times. The rearrangement joins TRBV5-8 to TRBJ1-5, with D tentatively TRBD1 (6 bases). The CDR3 totals 16 residues. In germline, CDR1 is SGHTS, CDR2 YDEGEE. V was cut by 4 bases and J by 1 base, with 15 bases left in between. The CDR3 loop reads CASSHGQIGSNQPQHF. The CDR3 region has the DNA TGTGCCAGCAGCCACGGACAGATCGGCAGCAATCAGCCCCAGCATTTT.

The chain employs TRBV4-2 and TRBJ2-5; 7 bases align to TRBD1. Unmatched junction bases numbered 12, after V lost 6 bases and J lost 5 bases. Looked up from germline, CDR1 is LGHNA and CDR2 is YNFKEQ. This CDR3 is built from 15 residues. This CDR3 reads CASSSGGPVSETQYF. CDR3 DNA sequence: TGTGCCAGCAGTTCAGGGGGACCGGTTTCGGAGACCCAGTACTTC.

The V and J genes are TRBV14 and TRBJ2-3, with 9 bases matching TRBD1. Per germline, CDR1 SGHDN and CDR2 FVKESK. The CDR3 is 15 amino acids. V was pared by 3 bases and J by 2 bases, with 3 bases of the junction left unmatched. The CDR3 coding sequence is TGTGCCAGCAGCCAGGACAGGGGATACACAGATACGCAGTATTTT. Its translation: CASSQDRGYTDTQYF.

The chain recombines TRBV4-1 with TRBJ1-5; possible D gene TRBD1, 6 bases. V was shortened by 5 bases and J by 3 bases, with 11 bases between the two germline ends. The germline V gene encodes CDR1 MGHRA and CDR2 YSYEKL. This CDR3 is 14 amino acids long. The CDR3 reads CASSTGTPNQPQHF. The CDR3 DNA reads TGCGCCAGCAGCACAGGGACACCCAATCAGCCCCAGCATTTT.

The chain couples TRBV27 to TRBJ2-1; TRBD2 is a possible D gene (5 bases). The germline V gene has CDR1 MNHEY and CDR2 SMNVEV (reference sequence). Trimming took 7 bases from V and 1 from J, leaving 11 bases between them. The CDR3 has 14 residues. The CDR3 nucleotides read TGTGCCAGCACCGGGGATCGATCCTACAATGAGCAGTTCTTC. Amino acid sequence: CASTGDRSYNEQFF.

The chain employs TRBV7-2 and TRBJ1-2; no definite D call. Deletions cut 5 bases from V and 1 base from J, with 11 bases between. Germline CDR1 and CDR2: SGHTA and FQGNSA. The CDR3 covers 14 residues. CDR3 sequence: CASSPSISNYGYTF. The CDR3 DNA follows: TGTGCCAGCAGCCCCAGTATAAGTAACTATGGCTACACCTTC.

The chain carries TRBV27 and TRBJ2-3; D not certain. Germline CDR1 is MNHEY and CDR2 is SMNVEV (reference sequence). The V end lost 8 bases, the J end lost 6 bases, and 15 bases lay between the germline ends. CDR3 length equals 13 residues. In DNA, the CDR3 is TGTGCCAGCCGTGCGGTCCGATCTGATACGCAGTATTTT. Amino acid sequence: CASRAVRSDTQYF.

CDR3 in amino acids: CSASRPYMNTEAFF. For the CDR3, the DNA is TGCAGTGCTAGTCGTCCATACATGAACACTGAAGCTTTCTTT. This rearrangement joins TRBV20-1 to TRBJ1-1; D not resolved. V was cut by 3 bases and J by 0 bases, with 11 bases left in between. This CDR3 is built from 14 residues. CDR1 and CDR2 (germline): DFQATT, SNEGSKA (reference sequence).

The rearrangement joins TRBV20-1 to TRBJ2-1; 14 bases fit TRBD2. Unmatched junction bases numbered 18, after V lost 3 bases and J lost 8 bases. Germline loops: CDR1 DFQATT, CDR2 SNEGSKA (reference sequence). The CDR3 is 19 amino acids. CDR3 nucleotide sequence: TGCAGTGCTAGTGCCCCCGGGACTAGCGGGAGTGCCGCGGGGTATGAGCAGTTCTTC. It specifies CSASAPGTSGSAAGYEQFF.

The V and J genes are TRBV18 and TRBJ2-5; 8 nucleotides line up with TRBD1. This CDR3 spans 15 amino acids. V lost 2 bases to trimming and J lost 2 bases; unmatched junction nucleotides: 4. Germline-derived CDR1 and CDR2 are KGHSH and LQKENI. The CDR3 nucleotides read TGTGCCAGCTCACCAGGCAGGGGGCTTCAAGAGACCCAGTACTTC. Residues: CASSPGRGLQETQYF.

V is TRBV19 and J is TRBJ2-1, with TRBD2 matching 11 bases. Germline trimming cut 8 bases from V and 7 bases from J; bases unmatched to any gene: 7. This CDR3 spans 14 amino acids. Germline V gene lookup returns CDR1 LNHDA and CDR2 SQIVND (reference sequence). In DNA form, the CDR3 reads TGTGCCAGTCGACGACTAGCGGGATTAAATGAGCAGTTCTTC. Amino acid sequence: CASRRLAGLNEQFF. The whole variable domain, filled in from reference TRBV19 and TRBJ2-1, reads DGGITQSPKYLFRKEGQNVTLSCEQNLNHDAMYWYRQDPGQGLRLIYYSQIVNDFQKGDIAEGYSVSREKKESFPLTVTSAQKNPTAFYLCASRRLAGLNEQFFGPGTRLTVL.

J is TRBJ2-2 and V is TRBV24-1, with D perhaps matching TRBD1 (6 bases). Germline-derived CDR1 and CDR2 are KGHDR and SFDVKD. The length of the CDR3 is 15 residues. Deletions cut 5 bases from V and 5 bases from J, with 14 bases between. The CDR3 DNA reads as TGTGCCACCAGTGTGGGGGCTAGAGGAACCGGGGAGCTGTTTTTT. Amino acids: CATSVGARGTGELFF.

For the CDR3, the DNA is TGTGCCAGCAGCCGACAGGGGTCTTACGAGCAGTACTTC. It yields the protein CASSRQGSYEQYF. This chain links TRBV7-8 with TRBJ2-7; 8 bases line up with TRBD1. There are 13 residues in the CDR3. Trimming at V came to 5 bases and at J to 4 bases, leaving 4 bases not matched to a gene. Germline CDR1 and CDR2: SGHVS and FQNEAQ. The full variable domain, rest sourced from reference TRBV7-8 and TRBJ2-7, is GAGVSQSPRYKVAKRGQDVALRCDPISGHVSLFWYQQALGQGPEFLTYFQNEAQLDKSGLPSDRFFAERPEGSVSTLKIQRTQQEDSAVYLCASSRQGSYEQYFGPGTRLTVT.

The chain links TRBV28 to TRBJ2-7; 8 bases match TRBD1. The CDR3 sequence is 14 residues long. Germline CDR1 reads MDHEN; CDR2 reads SYDVKM. V trimming: 5 bases; J trimming: 4 bases; junction bases outside the gene matches: 7. DNA of the CDR3: TGTGCCAGCAGTCAAGGACAGGGAACGTACGAGCAGTACTTC. It encodes CASSQGQGTYEQYF.

This sequence joins TRBV5-4 and TRBJ1-1; D remains ambiguous. CDR3 length: 14 amino acids. Trimming stripped 1 base from V and 1 base from J, with 8 bases between. The germline gives CDR1 SGHNT, CDR2 YYREEE (reference sequence). CDR3 in amino acids: CASSLSGENTEAFF. As DNA, the CDR3 is TGTGCCAGCAGCTTGTCCGGGGAGAACACTGAAGCTTTCTTT.

The rearrangement uses TRBV5-5 and TRBJ2-2; 10 bases map to TRBD1. Germline CDR1 reads SGHKS; CDR2 reads YYEKEE (reference sequence). With V trimmed by 4 bases and J by 7 bases, 7 bases remained unmatched. The length of the CDR3 is 15 residues. The CDR3 spells CASSTGTGDGGELFF. In DNA, the CDR3 is TGTGCCAGCAGCACCGGGACAGGGGATGGCGGGGAGCTGTTTTTT.

This chain joins TRBV2 and TRBJ1-6; a possible D gene is TRBD1 (6 bases). Germline CDR1 SNHLY, CDR2 FYNNEI. The germline V and J ends were trimmed by 4 bases and 5 bases, with 12 bases remaining between them. The CDR3 extends over 15 amino acids. The CDR3 sequence is CASSATGNNNSPLHF. DNA of the CDR3: TGTGCCAGCAGTGCAACAGGGAACAATAATTCACCCCTCCACTTT.

A remark on this clone: This CDR3 is also generated by other DNA sequences in the sample. The chain couples TRBV7-6 to TRBJ2-1; 11 bases line up with TRBD2. From germline, CDR1 is SGHVS and CDR2 FNYEAQ. V was clipped by 5 bases and J by 1 base; unmatched bases: 7. The CDR3 runs 17 residues. Written as DNA, the CDR3 is TGTGCCAGCAGCAAGACCGGACTAGCGGGTTCCTACAATGAGCAGTTCTTC. It translates to CASSKTGLAGSYNEQFF.

The chain has TRBV12-3 or TRBV12-4 and TRBJ1-1, with D unclear. CDR3 length: 11 amino acids. Trimming stripped 3 bases from V and 11 bases from J, with 10 bases between. The CDR3 DNA follows: TGTGCCAGCAGTTTTTCTCAAGCGGCTTTCTTT. It codes for CASSFSQAAFF.

This clone occurred once. The chain joins TRBV5-1 to TRBJ1-3; tentative D call: TRBD1 (6 bases). V lost 0 bases and J lost 2, with 9 bases in between. The CDR3 is made up of 15 amino acids. Per the germline V gene, CDR1 is SGHRS and CDR2 is YFSETQ. The CDR3 DNA sequence: TGCGCCAGCAGCTTGGGGACAGTCGCTGGAAACACCATATATTTT. It yields the protein CASSLGTVAGNTIYF.

This rearrangement joins TRBV3-1 (or the pseudogene TRBV3-2) to TRBJ1-1; D is unresolved. The V end lost 4 bases, the J end lost 3 bases, and 9 bases lay between the germline ends. The CDR3 spans 13 residues. CDR1 is LGHDT and CDR2 is YNNKEL in the germline V gene (reference sequence). In nucleotides, the CDR3 is TGTGCCAGCAGCCGCTCTCGGGACACTGAAGCTTTCTTT. Amino acid sequence: CASSRSRDTEAFF.

This clone is a singleton in its sample. This chain links TRBV5-1 with TRBJ2-6; TRBD1 matches 8 bases. The trim removed 3 bases at V and 0 bases at J, leaving 8 bases unmatched. The CDR3 is 18 amino acids. Per the germline V gene, CDR1 is SGHRS and CDR2 is YFSETQ. The CDR3 spells CASSWTGQVDSGANVLTF. CDR3 in DNA: TGCGCCAGCAGCTGGACGGGACAGGTCGACTCTGGGGCCAACGTCCTGACTTTC.

The V call is TRBV18, the J call TRBJ1-1; D is unresolved. Trimming pared 2 bases from V and 2 bases from J, leaving 15 bases between. The CDR3 runs 16 residues. The germline V gene has CDR1 KGHSH and CDR2 LQKENI. The CDR3 DNA is TGTGCCAGCTCACCAATGGAAACGGGTGGAAACACTGAAGCTTTCTTT. Protein product: CASSPMETGGNTEAFF.

The genes are TRBV5-6 and TRBJ1-5; D gene unclear. The CDR3 has 14 residues. Trimming shortened V by 2 bases and J by 0 bases, and 6 bases separated the two germline ends. CDR1 and CDR2 (germline): SGHDT, YYEEEE. The CDR3 loop is CASSLQNSNQPQHF. In nucleotides, the CDR3 is TGTGCCAGCAGCTTACAGAATAGCAATCAGCCCCAGCATTTT.

This chain links TRBV25-1 with TRBJ2-7; 11 positions agree with TRBD1. V lost 4 bases to trimming and J lost 4 bases; unmatched junction nucleotides: 3. Germline CDR1 MGHDK, CDR2 SYGVNS. CDR3 length: 14 residues. CDR3 nucleotides: TGTGCCAGCAGTGCTTGGGACAGGGGGTACGAGCAGTACTTC. Translated: CASSAWDRGYEQYF.